These 26 T cell receptor beta chains were sequenced from one sample in a study of untreated major depressive disorder (dated by TCRdb to the late 2010s). The receptor library was made with the immunoSEQ multiplex PCR assay. In its TCRdb copy, this immuneACCESS table keeps in-frame sequences only and misses some clones. Where compared with another copy, unresolved V genes explain less than half of these, and the others have no known cause. This sample comprises about 21,000 clones, about 90% of them detected only once. The ten largest clones take up roughly 0.44% of the sample. Sequencing was done on a sample of CD4+ T cells from PBMCs. The origin of the receptors is a woman between 40 and 50 years old in good health.

The chain links TRBV5-1 to TRBJ2-5, with 9 bases lining up with TRBD2. The CDR3 covers 16 residues. Germline CDR1 reads SGHRS; CDR2 reads YFSETQ. The ends lost 5 bases at V and 2 bases at J; junction bases unmatched: 10. In DNA, the CDR3 is TGCGCCAGCAGGGGGGGGCTAGCGGGGCGACAAGAGACCCAGTACTTC. Translating it yields CASRGGLAGRQETQYF.

The rearrangement joins TRBV30 to TRBJ2-7, with D possibly TRBD2 on 5 matching bases. The germline V gene has CDR1 GTSNPN and CDR2 SVGIG (reference sequence). Trimming took 3 bases from V and 7 from J, leaving 19 bases between them. CDR3 length: 14 residues. The CDR3 DNA is TGTGCCTGGAGAGCCTCCCCCGTCGGGGAAGAGCAGTACTTC. The encoded protein is CAWRASPVGEEQYF. The variable domain in full, with the rest retrieved from reference TRBV30 and TRBJ2-7, is SQTIHQWPATLVQPVGSPLSLECTVEGTSNPNLYWYRQAAGRGLQLLFYSVGIGQISSEVPQNLSASRPQDRQFILSSKKLLLSDSGFYLCAWRASPVGEEQYFGPGTRLTVT.

The CDR3 loop is CSASSGDQPQHF. The CDR3 DNA sequence: TGCAGCGCAAGTTCAGGGGATCAGCCCCAGCATTTT. The chain employs TRBV29-1 and TRBJ1-5; a possible D gene is TRBD1 (6 bases). The V and J ends lost 7 bases and 5 bases respectively, with 12 bases between them. This CDR3 comprises 12 residues. Germline CDR1 is SQVTM and CDR2 is ANQGSEA.

The rearrangement uses TRBV29-1 and TRBJ2-2; D ambiguous. The V and J ends lost 7 bases and 2 bases respectively, with 11 bases between them. This CDR3 spans 13 amino acids. The germline CDR1 and CDR2 sequences are SQVTM and ANQGSEA. The CDR3 DNA reads as TGCAGCGCCAGTGGGTTCAACACCGGGGAGCTGTTTTTT. Its protein product is CSASGFNTGELFF.

This chain connects TRBV27 to TRBJ2-6; D uncertain. The germline gives CDR1 MNHEY, CDR2 SMNVEV (reference sequence). CDR3 size: 17 residues. Trimming removed 5 bases at V and 5 bases at J, with 19 bases between. The CDR3 region has the DNA TGTGCCAGCAGTCATACTTGGCTACAAAGTCGGGCCAACGTCCTGACTTTC. This translates into CASSHTWLQSRANVLTF. Combining the CDR3 with reference TRBV27 and TRBJ2-6 gives the whole variable domain EAQVTQNPRYLITVTGKKLTVTCSQNMNHEYMSWYRQDPGLGLRQIYYSMNVEVTDKGDVPEGYKVSRKEKRNFPLILESPSPNQTSLYFCASSHTWLQSRANVLTFGAGSRLTVL.

The V gene is TRBV27, the J gene TRBJ1-3; D remains ambiguous. Looked up from germline, CDR1 is MNHEY and CDR2 is SMNVEV (reference sequence). V lost 6 bases and J lost 4, with 13 bases in between. The CDR3 is made up of 14 amino acids. CDR3 coding DNA: TGTGCCAGCAGCGTAGTGGGCCCGGGAAACACCATATATTTT. As protein: CASSVVGPGNTIYF.

This chain uses TRBV5-1 with TRBJ2-5; 14 bases align to TRBD2. The CDR3 totals 18 residues. J was trimmed by 5 bases and V by 4 bases; bases with no gene match: 13. Germline values: CDR1 SGHRS, CDR2 YFSETQ. The CDR3 nucleotides read TGCGCCAGCAGCGCGGGACTAGCGGGAGACTTGGACATGGAGACCCAGTACTTC. This codes for CASSAGLAGDLDMETQYF.

The rearrangement joins TRBV2 to TRBJ2-1, with D possibly matching TRBD2 (5 bases). From germline, CDR1 is SNHLY and CDR2 FYNNEI. The ends were cut back, 8 bases at V and 0 bases at J, with 14 bases in the middle. The CDR3 is made up of 15 amino acids. Written as DNA, the CDR3 is TGTGCCAGCCGGGGAGCTTTTGGCTCCTACAATGAGCAGTTCTTC. Its translation: CASRGAFGSYNEQFF.

DNA of the CDR3: TGTGCCAGCAGTGATAAGGGTTTGAGAGAGACCCAGTACTTC. Protein product: CASSDKGLRETQYF. This rearrangement joins TRBV25-1 to TRBJ2-5; D ambiguous. Germline CDR1 is MGHDK and CDR2 is SYGVNS. CDR3 size: 14 residues. V lost 3 bases and J 4 bases, leaving 12 bases between the germline ends.

Written as DNA, the CDR3 is TGCGCCAGCAGCCGGCCTTCTTACGAGCAGTACTTC. It translates to CASSRPSYEQYF. J is TRBJ2-7 and V is TRBV4-1, with unresolved D. The V gene lost 4 bases and the J gene lost 4 bases, with 8 bases spanning the gap. The V gene's germline CDR1 is MGHRA and CDR2 YSYEKL. This CDR3 has 12 residues.

The chain carries TRBV7-2 and TRBJ2-5; 7 bases are shared with TRBD2. The V gene's germline CDR1 is SGHTA and CDR2 FQGNSA. This CDR3 is built from 14 residues. The trim removed 2 bases at V and 1 base at J, leaving 1 base unmatched. The CDR3 sequence is CASSLSGVQETQYF. CDR3 nucleotide sequence: TGTGCCAGCAGCTTAAGCGGGGTCCAAGAGACCCAGTACTTC.

V gene TRBV9 combines with J gene TRBJ2-1; 9 bases line up with TRBD1. The length of the CDR3 is 15 residues. The germline CDR1 and CDR2 sequences are SGDLS and YYNGEE. Losses at the gene ends were 4 bases for V and 3 bases for J; bases not matched to a gene: 5. The CDR3 sequence: CASSPGTGNYNEQFF. CDR3 nucleotides: TGTGCCAGCAGCCCCGGGACAGGGAACTACAATGAGCAGTTCTTC.

The rearrangement links TRBV7-3 to TRBJ2-5; D may be TRBD1 or TRBD2 (6 bases each). This CDR3 spans 13 amino acids. V was cut by 3 bases and J by 4 bases, with 9 bases left in between. CDR1 SGHTA and CDR2 FQGTGA come from the germline V gene. The CDR3 bases are TGTGCCAGCAGCTTCGGGGGCAGAGAGACCCAGTACTTC. Its translation: CASSFGGRETQYF.

This sequence joins TRBV11-2 and TRBJ1-1; D is unresolved. The CDR3 consists of 13 residues. CDR1 is SGHAT and CDR2 is FQNNGV in the germline V gene. The ends were cut back, 8 bases at V and 6 bases at J, with 16 bases in the middle. Here the CDR3 reads CASHRPESAEAFF. The DNA for the CDR3 is TGTGCCAGCCACCGGCCAGAATCCGCTGAAGCTTTCTTT.

This clone was seen once. This chain connects TRBV29-1 to TRBJ1-5; D unresolved. The V gene's germline CDR1 is SQVTM and CDR2 ANQGSEA. V was shortened by 5 bases and J by 3 bases, with 11 bases between the two germline ends. The CDR3 is 13 amino acids. The CDR3 DNA is TGCAGCGTTCGTCAAGGATACAATCAGCCCCAGCATTTT. It codes for CSVRQGYNQPQHF.

The V call is TRBV28, the J call TRBJ2-7; 16 bases are a match to TRBD2. Germline V gene data show CDR1 as MDHEN and CDR2 as SYDVKM. V lost 6 bases and J lost 5; bases outside the gene matches: 7. This CDR3 comprises 16 residues. CDR3 in DNA: TGTGCCAGCAGGTCGGGACTAGCGGGGGGGATCCACGAGCAGTACTTC. Translating gives CASRSGLAGGIHEQYF.

This rearrangement joins TRBV11-3 to TRBJ2-7, with D maybe TRBD2 (6 bases). The CDR3 totals 14 residues. Germline V gene lookup returns CDR1 SGHNT and CDR2 YENEEA. V shed 6 bases and J shed 7 bases, with 19 bases lying between them. CDR3 coding DNA: TGTGCCAGCAGTTCCTCCTTGGGGGGAGAAGAGCAGTACTTC. Its translation: CASSSSLGGEEQYF.

V and J are TRBV19 and TRBJ1-5, with no clear D. Germline values: CDR1 LNHDA, CDR2 SQIVND (reference sequence). This CDR3 contains 13 residues. Between the trimmed V and J ends, which lost 6 bases and 4 bases, there was a span of 10 bases. CDR3 protein: CASRSLENQPQHF. In DNA, the CDR3 is TGTGCCAGTAGGTCTCTGGAGAATCAGCCCCAGCATTTT.

As for this clone: This specimen includes other DNA sequences encoding the same CDR3. The genes are TRBV5-1 and TRBJ1-3, with D possibly being TRBD1 (5 bases). Trimming stripped 8 bases from V and 0 bases from J, with 9 bases between. The germline V gene encodes CDR1 SGHRS and CDR2 YFSETQ. The CDR3 extends over 13 amino acids. The CDR3 region has the DNA TGCGCCAGTAGCCAGGGCTCTGGAAACACCATATATTTT. Protein sequence: CASSQGSGNTIYF. The full variable domain, completed using reference TRBV5-1 and TRBJ1-3, is KAGVTQTPRYLIKTRGQQVTLSCSPISGHRSVSWYQQTPGQGLQFLFEYFSETQRNKGNFPGRFSGRQFSNSRSEMNVSTLELGDSALYLCASSQGSGNTIYFGEGSWLTVV.

This clone was found a few times. This chain connects TRBV14 to TRBJ1-2; the match to TRBD1 covers 9 bases. Trimming cost V 1 base and J 4 bases; bases outside gene matches: 7. The CDR3 is 16 residues long. CDR1 SGHDN and CDR2 FVKESK come from the germline V gene. Here the CDR3 DNA reads TGTGCCAGCAGCCAAGGTCCGACAGGGGGGCTCTATGGCTACACCTTC. This sequence encodes CASSQGPTGGLYGYTF.

The CDR3 bases are TGTGCCAGTTGGGACAGGGGGCCCCCAACTAATGAAAAACTGTTTTTT. Translated, it gives CASWDRGPPTNEKLFF. The chain carries TRBV2 and TRBJ1-4; 12 bases are a match to TRBD1. Losses at the gene ends were 9 bases for V and 0 bases for J; bases not matched to a gene: 5. CDR3 length equals 16 residues. The V gene's germline CDR1 is SNHLY and CDR2 FYNNEI.

V gene TRBV7-9 combines with J gene TRBJ2-2; D is uncertain. This CDR3 has 11 amino acids. Germline V gives CDR1 SEHNR, CDR2 FQNEAQ (reference sequence). V shed 0 bases and J shed 10 bases, with 3 bases lying between them. CDR3 nucleotides: TGTGCCAGCAGCTTAGCGGAGGAGCTGTTTTTT. It translates to CASSLAEELFF.

The gene calls are TRBV15 and TRBJ2-1; D not certain. The CDR3 runs to 12 residues. The ends were cut back, 3 bases at V and 13 bases at J, with 13 bases in the middle. Per the germline V gene, CDR1 is LNHNV and CDR2 is YYDKDF (reference sequence). CDR3 DNA sequence: TGTGCCACCAGCAGGCCCCGAAGTCATCAGTTCTTC. Its translation is CATSRPRSHQFF. Full variable domain (outside the CDR3, taken from reference TRBV15 and TRBJ2-1): DAMVIQNPRYQVTQFGKPVTLSCSQTLNHNVMYWYQQKSSQAPKLLFHYYDKDFNNEADTPDNFQSRRPNTSFCFLDIRSPGLGDTAMYLCATSRPRSHQFFGPGTRLTVL.

The chain is built from TRBV19 and TRBJ1-5; D might be TRBD1 (5 bases). The CDR3 is made up of 13 amino acids. Trimming took off 7 bases at V and 4 bases at J, with 11 bases between the two ends. Germline CDR1 and CDR2: LNHDA and SQIVND (reference sequence). The CDR3 loop is CASTVRDNQPQHF. The DNA of the CDR3 is TGTGCCAGTACTGTCAGGGATAATCAGCCCCAGCATTTT.

The chain uses TRBV7-9 and TRBJ1-6; 9 positions agree with TRBD1. Germline V gene lookup returns CDR1 SEHNR and CDR2 FQNEAQ (reference sequence). The CDR3 totals 14 residues. V gave up 3 bases and J gave up 10 bases; unmatched junction bases: 4. The CDR3 nucleotides read TGTGCCAGCAGCTTGTCGACAGGGGGATCACCCCTCCACTTT. Its translation: CASSLSTGGSPLHF.

The CDR3 sequence: CASSETGYGYTF. The CDR3 coding sequence is TGTGCCAGCAGTGAAACAGGGTATGGCTACACCTTC. The rearrangement links TRBV2 to TRBJ1-2; tentatively, D is TRBD1 (6 bases). Germline lookup yields CDR1 SNHLY and CDR2 FYNNEI. There are 12 residues in the CDR3. V gave up 2 bases and J gave up 5 bases, with 6 bases separating them. Filled out from reference TRBV2 and TRBJ1-2, the complete variable domain reads EPEVTQTPSHQVTQMGQEVILRCVPISNHLYFYWYRQILGQKVEFLVSFYNNEISEKSEIFDDQFSVERPDGSNFTLKIRSTKLEDSAMYFCASSETGYGYTFGSGTRLTVV.